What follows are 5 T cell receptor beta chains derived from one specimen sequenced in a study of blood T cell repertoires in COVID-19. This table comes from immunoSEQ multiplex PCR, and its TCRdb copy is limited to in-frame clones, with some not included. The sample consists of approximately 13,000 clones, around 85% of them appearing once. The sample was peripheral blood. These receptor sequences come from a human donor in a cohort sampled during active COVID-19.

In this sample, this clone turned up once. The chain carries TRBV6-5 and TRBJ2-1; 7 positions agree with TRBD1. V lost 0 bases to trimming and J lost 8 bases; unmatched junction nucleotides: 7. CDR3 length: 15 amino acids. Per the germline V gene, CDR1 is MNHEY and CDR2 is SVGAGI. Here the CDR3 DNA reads TGTGCCAGCAGTTACTCCCTGGACAGGCACCATGAGCAGTTCTTC. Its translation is CASSYSLDRHHEQFF.

The CDR3 sequence is CASSSGLAGPVEQYF. For the CDR3, the DNA is TGTGCCAGCAGCTCCGGACTAGCGGGACCGGTCGAGCAGTACTTC. The rearrangement joins TRBV11-2 to TRBJ2-7; 12 bases match TRBD2. Germline V lookup: CDR1 SGHAT, CDR2 FQNNGV. The CDR3 is made up of 15 amino acids. V lost 4 bases to trimming and J lost 6 bases; unmatched junction nucleotides: 7. Full variable domain (missing parts from reference TRBV11-2 and TRBJ2-7): EAGVAQSPRYKIIEKRQSVAFWCNPISGHATLYWYQQILGQGPKLLIQFQNNGVVDDSQLPKDRFSAERLKGVDSTLKIQPAKLEDSAVYLCASSSGLAGPVEQYFGPGTRLTVT.

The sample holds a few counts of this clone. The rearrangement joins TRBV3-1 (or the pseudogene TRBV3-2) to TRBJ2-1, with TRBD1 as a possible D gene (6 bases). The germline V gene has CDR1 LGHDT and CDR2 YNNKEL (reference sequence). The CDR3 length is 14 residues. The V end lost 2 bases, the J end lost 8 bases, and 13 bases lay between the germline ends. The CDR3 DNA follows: TGTGCCAGCAGCCAAATTCTCCAGGGGCATGAGCAGTTCTTC. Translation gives CASSQILQGHEQFF.

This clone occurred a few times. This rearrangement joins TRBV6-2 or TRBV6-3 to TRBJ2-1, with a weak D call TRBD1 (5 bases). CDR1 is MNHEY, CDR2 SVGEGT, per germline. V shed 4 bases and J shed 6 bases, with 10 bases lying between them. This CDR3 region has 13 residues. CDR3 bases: TGTGCCAGCAGTTCCTTTCAGGGCAATGAGCAGTTCTTC. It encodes CASSSFQGNEQFF.

CDR3 protein: CASSQGNEQFF. The CDR3 bases are TGCGCCAGCAGCCAGGGGAATGAGCAGTTCTTC. The chain recombines TRBV5-1 with TRBJ2-1, with D maybe TRBD1 (6 bases). The germline gives CDR1 SGHRS, CDR2 YFSETQ. Trimming removed 4 bases at V and 7 bases at J, with 6 bases between. There are 11 residues in the CDR3.